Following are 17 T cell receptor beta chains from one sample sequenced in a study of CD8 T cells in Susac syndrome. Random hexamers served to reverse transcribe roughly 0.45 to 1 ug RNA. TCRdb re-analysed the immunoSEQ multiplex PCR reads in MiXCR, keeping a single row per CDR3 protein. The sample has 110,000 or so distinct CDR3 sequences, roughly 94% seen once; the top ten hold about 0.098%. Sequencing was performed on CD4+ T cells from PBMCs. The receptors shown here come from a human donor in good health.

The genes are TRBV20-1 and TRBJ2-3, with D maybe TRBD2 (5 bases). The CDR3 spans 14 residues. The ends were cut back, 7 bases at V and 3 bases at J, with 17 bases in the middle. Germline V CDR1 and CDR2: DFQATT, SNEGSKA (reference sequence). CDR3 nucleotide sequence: TGCAGTGTCCCGGACTCCCGTGGGACAGATACGCAGTATTTT. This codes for CSVPDSRGTDTQYF.

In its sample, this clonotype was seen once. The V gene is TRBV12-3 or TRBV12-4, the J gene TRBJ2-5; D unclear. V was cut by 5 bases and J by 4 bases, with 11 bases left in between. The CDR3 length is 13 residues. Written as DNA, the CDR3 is TGTGCCAGCAGTCTGTTCGTGAGAGAGACCCAGTACTTC. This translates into CASSLFVRETQYF.

The CDR3 DNA reads TGCAGTGCTAGGGAACCGTTCTCTGGGGCCAACGTCCTGACTTTC. Translated, it gives CSAREPFSGANVLTF. The chain uses TRBV20-1 and TRBJ2-6; unclear D gene. The germline V and J ends were trimmed by 3 bases and 0 bases, with 9 bases remaining between them. Germline V CDR1 and CDR2: DFQATT, SNEGSKA (reference sequence). The CDR3 runs to 15 residues.

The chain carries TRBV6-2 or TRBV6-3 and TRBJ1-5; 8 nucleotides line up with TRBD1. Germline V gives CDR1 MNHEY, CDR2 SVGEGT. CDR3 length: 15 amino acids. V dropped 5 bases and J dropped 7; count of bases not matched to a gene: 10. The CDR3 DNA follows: TGTGCCAGCAGTGACCAGGGGGCAGGGGGCCAGCCCCAGCATTTT. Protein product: CASSDQGAGGQPQHF.

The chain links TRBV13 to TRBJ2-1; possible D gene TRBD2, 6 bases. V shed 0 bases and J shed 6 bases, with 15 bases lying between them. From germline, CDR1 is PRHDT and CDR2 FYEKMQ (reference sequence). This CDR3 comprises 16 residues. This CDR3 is CASSLGHSPEGNEQFF. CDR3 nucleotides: TGTGCCAGCAGCTTAGGCCATAGCCCGGAGGGCAATGAGCAGTTCTTC.

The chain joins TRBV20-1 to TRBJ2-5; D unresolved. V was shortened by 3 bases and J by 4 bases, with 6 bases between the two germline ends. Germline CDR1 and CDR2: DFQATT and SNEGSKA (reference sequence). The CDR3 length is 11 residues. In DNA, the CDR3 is TGCAGTGCTAGTAATGGAGAGACCCAGTACTTC. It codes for CSASNGETQYF.

The CDR3 region is CAGSRAGLSTDTQYF. CDR3 in DNA: TGTGCCGGATCGAGGGCGGGCCTTAGCACAGATACGCAGTATTTT. This sequence joins TRBV12-3 or TRBV12-4 and TRBJ2-3, with a possible D match to TRBD2 (5 bases). The CDR3 covers 15 residues. With 11 bases removed from V and 0 bases from J, the gap between germline ends came to 18 bases.

Here the CDR3 DNA reads TGTGCCAGCAGCTTGGTAAGCGTAGCCAAAAACATTCAGTACTTC. Amino acid sequence: CASSLVSVAKNIQYF. The chain recombines TRBV5-6 with TRBJ2-4, with no clear D. The CDR3 is made up of 15 amino acids. The germline V and J ends were trimmed by 0 bases and 0 bases, with 7 bases remaining between them. CDR1 and CDR2 from the germline V gene are SGHDT and YYEEEE.

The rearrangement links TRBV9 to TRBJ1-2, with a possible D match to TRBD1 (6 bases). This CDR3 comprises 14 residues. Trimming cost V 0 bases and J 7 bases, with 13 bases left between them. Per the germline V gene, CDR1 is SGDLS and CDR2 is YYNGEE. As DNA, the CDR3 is TGTGCCAGCAGCGTAGATGGGGGGCCCGGTGGCTACACCTTC. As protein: CASSVDGGPGGYTF.

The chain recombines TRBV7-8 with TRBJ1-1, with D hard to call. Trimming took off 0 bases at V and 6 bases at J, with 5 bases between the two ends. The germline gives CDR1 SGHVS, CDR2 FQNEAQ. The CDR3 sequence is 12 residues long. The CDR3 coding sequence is TGTGCCAGCAGCTTAGCAGGACCTGAAGCTTTCTTT. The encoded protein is CASSLAGPEAFF.

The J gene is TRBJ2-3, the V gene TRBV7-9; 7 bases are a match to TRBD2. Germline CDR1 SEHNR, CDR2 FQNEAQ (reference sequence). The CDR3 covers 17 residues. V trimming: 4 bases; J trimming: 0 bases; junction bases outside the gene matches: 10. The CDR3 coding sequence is TGTGCCAGCAGCTCCGGTCGGGCGGGAGTTAGCACAGATACGCAGTATTTT. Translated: CASSSGRAGVSTDTQYF. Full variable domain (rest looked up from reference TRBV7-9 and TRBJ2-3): DTGVSQNPRHKITKRGQNVTFRCDPISEHNRLYWYRQTLGQGPEFLTYFQNEAQLEKSRLLSDRFSAERPKGSFSTLEIQRTEQGDSAMYLCASSSGRAGVSTDTQYFGPGTRLTVL.

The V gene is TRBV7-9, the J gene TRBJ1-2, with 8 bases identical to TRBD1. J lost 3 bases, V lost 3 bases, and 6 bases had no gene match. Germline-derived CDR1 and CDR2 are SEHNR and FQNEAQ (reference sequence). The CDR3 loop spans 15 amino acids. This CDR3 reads CASSFGTGGDYGYTF. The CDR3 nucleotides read TGTGCCAGCAGCTTTGGAACAGGGGGGGACTATGGCTACACCTTC. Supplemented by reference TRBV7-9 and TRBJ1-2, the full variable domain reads DTGVSQNPRHKITKRGQNVTFRCDPISEHNRLYWYRQTLGQGPEFLTYFQNEAQLEKSRLLSDRFSAERPKGSFSTLEIQRTEQGDSAMYLCASSFGTGGDYGYTFGSGTRLTVV.

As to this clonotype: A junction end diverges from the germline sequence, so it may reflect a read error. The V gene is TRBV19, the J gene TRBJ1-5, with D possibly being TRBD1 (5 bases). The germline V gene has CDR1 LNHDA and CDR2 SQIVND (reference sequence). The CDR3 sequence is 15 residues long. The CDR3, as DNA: TGTGTCAGTACCCTTGGGGGGAATAGCAATCAGCCCCAGCATTTT. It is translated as CVSTLGGNSNQPQHF.

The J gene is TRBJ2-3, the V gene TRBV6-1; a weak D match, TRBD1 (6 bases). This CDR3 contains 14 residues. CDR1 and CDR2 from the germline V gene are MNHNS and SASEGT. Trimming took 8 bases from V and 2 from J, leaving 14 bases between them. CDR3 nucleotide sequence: TGTGCCAGCCTCTACAGGGTATCCACAGATACGCAGTATTTT. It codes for CASLYRVSTDTQYF.

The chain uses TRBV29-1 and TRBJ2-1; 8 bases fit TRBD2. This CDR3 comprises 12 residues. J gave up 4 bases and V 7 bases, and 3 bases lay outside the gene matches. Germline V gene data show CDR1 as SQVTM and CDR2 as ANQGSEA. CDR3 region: CSELAAYNEQFF. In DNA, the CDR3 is TGCAGCGAACTAGCGGCTTACAATGAGCAGTTCTTC.

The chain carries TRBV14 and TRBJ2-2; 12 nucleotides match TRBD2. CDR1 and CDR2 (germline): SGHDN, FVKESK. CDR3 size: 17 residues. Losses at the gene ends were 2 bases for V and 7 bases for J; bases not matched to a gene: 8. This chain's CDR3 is CASSQPTSGRFGGELFF. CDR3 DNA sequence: TGTGCCAGCAGCCAACCTACTAGCGGGAGGTTTGGCGGGGAGCTGTTTTTT.

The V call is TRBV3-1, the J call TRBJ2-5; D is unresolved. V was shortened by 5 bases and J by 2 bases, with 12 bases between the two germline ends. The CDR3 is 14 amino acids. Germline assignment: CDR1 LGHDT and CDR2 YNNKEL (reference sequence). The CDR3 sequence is CASSSIQGQETQYF. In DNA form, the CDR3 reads TGTGCCAGCAGCTCAATACAAGGACAAGAGACCCAGTACTTC.